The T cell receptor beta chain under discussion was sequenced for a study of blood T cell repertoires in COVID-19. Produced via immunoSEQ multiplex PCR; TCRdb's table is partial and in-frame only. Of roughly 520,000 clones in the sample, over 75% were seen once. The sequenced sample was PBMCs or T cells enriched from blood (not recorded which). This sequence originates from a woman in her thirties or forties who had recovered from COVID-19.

The CDR3 reads CASSGLAGVYEQYF. The DNA of the CDR3 is TGTGCCAGCAGCGGACTAGCGGGAGTGTACGAGCAGTACTTC. The chain combines TRBV21-1 with TRBJ2-7; TRBD2 is taken as the D call from the table, unchecked against the DNA. TRBV21-1 is a known pseudogene. The CDR3 is 14 residues long.